This T cell receptor beta chain was profiled in a study of PD-1 blockade in mismatch repair-deficient tumors. About the research overall: Patients had about 13 mismatch repair-deficient cancer types and were previously treated and progressing.

TCRdb's copy holds only in-frame clones and misses some; the assay was immunoSEQ multiplex PCR. Found here are about 120,000 clones, around nine tenths of them singletons; the top ten hold about 11%. Per the germline V gene, CDR1 is KGHSH and CDR2 is LQKENI. The V gene lost 1 base and the J gene lost 6 bases, with 16 bases spanning the gap. This CDR3 contains 16 residues. Every patient had mismatch repair deficiency by PCR or immunohistochemistry. Concerning this clone: Its matching antigen is unknown.

Findings and caveats of the study: Tumor-resident clones, often absent from pretreatment blood, expanded after pembrolizumab and then contracted.

The TCR sequence derives from an adult with mismatch repair-deficient cancer. This material consisted of peripheral blood, taken 72 weeks after starting pembrolizumab. V and J are TRBV18 and TRBJ2-1; possibly TRBD2 for D (5 bases). The CDR3 loop is CASSPQSAAKSNEQFF. The CDR3 DNA sequence: TGTGCCAGCTCACCACAGTCAGCGGCTAAGTCCAATGAGCAGTTCTTC.